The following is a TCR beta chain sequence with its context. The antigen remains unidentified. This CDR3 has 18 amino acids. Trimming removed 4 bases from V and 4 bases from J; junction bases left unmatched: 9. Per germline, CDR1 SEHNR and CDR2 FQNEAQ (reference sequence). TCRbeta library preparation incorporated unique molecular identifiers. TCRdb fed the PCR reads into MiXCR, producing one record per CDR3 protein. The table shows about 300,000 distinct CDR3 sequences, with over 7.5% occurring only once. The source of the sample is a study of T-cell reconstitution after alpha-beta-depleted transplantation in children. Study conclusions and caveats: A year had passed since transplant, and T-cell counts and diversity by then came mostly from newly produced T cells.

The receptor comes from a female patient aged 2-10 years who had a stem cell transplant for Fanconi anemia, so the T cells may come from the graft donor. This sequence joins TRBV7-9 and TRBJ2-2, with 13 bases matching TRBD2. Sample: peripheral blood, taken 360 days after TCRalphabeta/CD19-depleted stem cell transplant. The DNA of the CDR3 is TGTGCCAGCAGCTGGACTAGCGGGGGCCCATTCGTCACCGGGGAGCTGTTTTTT. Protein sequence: CASSWTSGGPFVTGELFF.